This entry features one TCR beta chain sequence. Its target is unknown. V shed 8 bases and J shed 2 bases, with 10 bases lying between them. Per germline, CDR1 SGHAT and CDR2 FQNNGV. The CDR3 loop spans 12 amino acids. The PCR employed 60 Vbeta primers together with 13 Jbeta primers. The data were produced by immunoSEQ multiplex PCR, yet TCRdb's version contains in-frame clones alone and is incomplete. In the table there are 150,000 to 200,000 clones, roughly 81% of which are singletons. This entry belongs to a study of cytomegalovirus exposure and HLA in healthy donors. Notes on the study in general: DRB1 had the most TCR associations and HLA-C the fewest, a later analysis found, with rates varying by HLA locus. Earlier analysis yielded a pattern in which most TCR beta V segments were productive about 90% or about 30% of the time.

V gene TRBV11-2 combines with J gene TRBJ2-7; D is unclear. The receptor's source is a man aged 30 to 39 in good health and CMV-seropositive. Material: PBMCs. The DNA for the CDR3 is TGTGCCAGCCGTCTCAACACCTACGAGCAGTACTTC. This encodes CASRLNTYEQYF.